Following are 22 T cell receptor beta chains from one sample sequenced in a study of CD8 T cells in ankylosing spondylitis. Study-wide results and limits: Ankylosing spondylitis blood appeared to carry a characteristic TCR beta motif of several highly homologous variants.

The antigens of these receptors remain unknown. TCRdb re-called the 5' RACE reads through MiXCR, storing one row per CDR3 protein. The sample includes fewer than 750,000 distinct CDR3 sequences, around 17% of them seen just once. Sequencing was done on a sample of blood, either unsorted or a sorted T cell fraction (not recorded which). Receptors were obtained from a male donor with ankylosing spondylitis.

V and J are TRBV11-2 and TRBJ2-1, with TRBD2 matching over 9 bases. The CDR3 contains 18 residues. The V segment lost 1 base and the J segment 3 bases; nucleotides outside the gene matches: 10. Germline-derived CDR1 and CDR2 are SGHAT and FQNNGV. Written as DNA, the CDR3 is TGTGCCAGCAGCTTAGGAGGTAGCGGGAGAAAAGGCTACAATGAGCAGTTCTTC. Amino acid sequence: CASSLGGSGRKGYNEQFF.

The CDR3 DNA reads as TGTGCCAGCAGCCCAAACTTGGGGTTGGCCTCCTACGAGCAGTACTTC. It is translated as CASSPNLGLASYEQYF. The genes are TRBV9 and TRBJ2-7; D is unresolved. Germline lookup yields CDR1 SGDLS and CDR2 YYNGEE. This CDR3 region has 16 residues. V gave up 4 bases and J gave up 0 bases, with 17 bases separating them.

The V and J genes are TRBV27 and TRBJ1-1, with unresolved D. Germline V gene sequence: CDR1 MNHEY, CDR2 SMNVEV (reference sequence). The germline V and J ends were trimmed by 6 bases and 4 bases, with 12 bases remaining between them. This CDR3 contains 13 residues. CDR3 bases: TGTGCCAGCAGGAAGGCGTCCAGCACTGAAGCTTTCTTT. The encoded protein is CASRKASSTEAFF.

In this sample, this clonotype turned up a few times. This chain uses TRBV27 with TRBJ1-2, with a tentative D call TRBD1 (5 bases). V was clipped by 0 bases and J by 3 bases, with 14 bases between them. Germline V gives CDR1 MNHEY, CDR2 SMNVEV (reference sequence). CDR3 size: 16 residues. CDR3 loop: CASSLSKFGGHYGYTF. CDR3 in DNA: TGTGCCAGCAGTTTATCGAAATTCGGGGGTCACTATGGCTACACCTTC.

The CDR3, as DNA: TGTGCCACCAGTAGTGGAGGGGGAACTGAAGCTTTCTTT. It specifies CATSSGGGTEAFF. The chain carries TRBV24-1 and TRBJ1-1; a weak D match, TRBD1 (6 bases). The CDR3 is made up of 13 amino acids. Germline V lookup: CDR1 KGHDR, CDR2 SFDVKD. V dropped 6 bases and J dropped 5 bases, with 12 bases sitting between them.

V and J are TRBV5-6 and TRBJ2-6; TRBD1 agrees at 7 bases. This CDR3 has 14 residues. Looked up from germline, CDR1 is SGHDT and CDR2 is YYEEEE. The V and J ends lost 7 bases and 2 bases, in that order; junction bases with no gene match: 3. CDR3: CASRDSAGANVLTF. DNA for the CDR3: TGTGCCAGCCGGGACAGCGCTGGGGCCAACGTCCTGACTTTC.

For the CDR3, the DNA is TGTGCCAGCAGTACAGGGGGGTGGGGTGAGCAGTTCTTC. Translating it yields CASSTGGWGEQFF. This chain connects TRBV12-3 or TRBV12-4 to TRBJ2-1, with 8 bases fitting TRBD1. The V gene end was trimmed by 5 bases and the J gene end by 9 bases; junction bases not matched to a gene: 6. The CDR3 covers 13 residues.

The CDR3 reads CASSLGLGDNYGYTF. CDR3 DNA: TGTGCCAGCAGTTTAGGGTTAGGGGATAACTATGGCTACACCTTC. This chain joins TRBV28 and TRBJ1-2, with D maybe TRBD1 (5 bases). The CDR3 is 15 amino acids. V was shortened by 2 bases and J by 1 base, with 11 bases between the two germline ends. Germline CDR1 is MDHEN and CDR2 is SYDVKM.

This clonotype was counted only a few times. The gene calls are TRBV4-1 and TRBJ2-7; TRBD2 agrees at 7 bases. The junction had 9 bases not matched to a gene; V was cut back by 4 bases and J by 3 bases. The CDR3 has 15 residues. Germline V gives CDR1 MGHRA, CDR2 YSYEKL. CDR3 sequence (DNA): TGCGCCAGCAGCCCTGGGGCGGGAGTAGGCTACGAGCAGTACTTC. Its protein is CASSPGAGVGYEQYF.

J is TRBJ2-1 and V is TRBV27; 12 nucleotides line up with TRBD2. V lost 5 bases and J lost 9; bases outside the gene matches: 8. Per the germline V gene, CDR1 is MNHEY and CDR2 is SMNVEV (reference sequence). The CDR3 sequence is 15 residues long. CDR3 amino acids: CASSTRTSGTGEQFF. In DNA form, the CDR3 reads TGTGCCAGCAGTACGAGGACTAGCGGGACGGGTGAGCAGTTCTTC.

This clonotype showed up just a few times. This chain links TRBV2 with TRBJ2-7; tentatively, D is TRBD1 (6 bases). Trimming took off 6 bases at V and 5 bases at J, with 20 bases between the two ends. Germline lookup yields CDR1 SNHLY and CDR2 FYNNEI. This CDR3 is 15 amino acids long. In DNA form, the CDR3 reads TGTGCCAGCAGGGTCTTGCCAGGGACATCCCACGAGCAGTACTTC. This encodes CASRVLPGTSHEQYF.

V gene TRBV2 combines with J gene TRBJ2-3; TRBD2 matches 9 bases. Unmatched junction bases numbered 11, after V lost 7 bases and J lost 0 bases. The CDR3 is 17 residues long. Germline V gene sequence: CDR1 SNHLY, CDR2 FYNNEI. DNA of the CDR3: TGTGCCAGCACCTCCGAACGACTAGCGGAGAGCACAGATACGCAGTATTTT. It translates to CASTSERLAESTDTQYF. Complete variable domain (other parts from reference TRBV2 and TRBJ2-3): EPEVTQTPSHQVTQMGQEVILRCVPISNHLYFYWYRQILGQKVEFLVSFYNNEISEKSEIFDDQFSVERPDGSNFTLKIRSTKLEDSAMYFCASTSERLAESTDTQYFGPGTRLTVL.

The genes are TRBV6-1 and TRBJ2-3; tentative D call: TRBD2 (5 bases). Trimming took 8 bases from V and 0 from J, leaving 15 bases between them. The CDR3 has 15 amino acids. Germline V gene sequence: CDR1 MNHNS, CDR2 SASEGT. The CDR3, as DNA: TGTGCCAGCCGGGGTGCAGGTCCTAGCACAGATACGCAGTATTTT. As protein: CASRGAGPSTDTQYF.

The CDR3 sequence: CASSFVRIGPSSYEQYF. Here the CDR3 DNA reads TGTGCCAGCAGCTTCGTCCGGATCGGCCCAAGCTCCTACGAGCAGTACTTC. This chain links TRBV7-2 with TRBJ2-7, with D unresolved. CDR3 size: 17 residues. Between the trimmed V and J ends, which lost 3 bases and 0 bases, there was a span of 18 bases. Germline values: CDR1 SGHTA, CDR2 FQGNSA.

This clonotype has only a few counts. The chain carries TRBV11-3 and TRBJ2-5; D is ambiguous. V gave up 0 bases and J gave up 5 bases, with 13 bases separating them. The length of the CDR3 is 15 residues. Looked up from germline, CDR1 is SGHNT and CDR2 is YENEEA. This CDR3 is CASSLDGEVQETQYF. For the CDR3, the DNA is TGTGCCAGCAGCTTAGATGGTGAGGTTCAGGAGACCCAGTACTTC.

This clonotype has more than one count but fewer than ten. The rearrangement joins TRBV28 to TRBJ2-3; maybe TRBD2 (6 bases). This CDR3 has 15 residues. V gave up 7 bases and J gave up 0 bases, with 14 bases separating them. Germline CDR1 is MDHEN and CDR2 is SYDVKM. The CDR3 DNA reads as TGTGCCAGCAACGGTGCCGGGAGAAGCACAGATACGCAGTATTTT. Translation gives CASNGAGRSTDTQYF.

CDR3 sequence (DNA): TGCGCCAGCAGCCGAGGTCCCGATCAGCCCCAGCATTTT. It encodes CASSRGPDQPQHF. The chain has TRBV4-1 and TRBJ1-5; D gene ambiguous. CDR1 and CDR2 (germline): MGHRA, YSYEKL. The CDR3 is 13 amino acids. Trimming removed 4 bases from V and 5 bases from J, with 9 bases in between.

This chain joins TRBV5-1 and TRBJ1-1; maybe TRBD1 (5 bases). Trimming pared 0 bases from V and 5 bases from J, leaving 14 bases between. Germline CDR1 reads SGHRS; CDR2 reads YFSETQ. The CDR3 runs 15 residues. CDR3 region: CASSLDFQGLTEAFF. CDR3 DNA sequence: TGCGCCAGCAGCTTGGATTTTCAGGGTTTAACTGAAGCTTTCTTT.

This clonotype was recorded a few times. The rearrangement uses TRBV29-1 and TRBJ2-1, with 7 bases lining up with TRBD2. The CDR3 length is 13 residues. Germline values: CDR1 SQVTM, CDR2 ANQGSEA. V dropped 4 bases and J dropped 6; count of bases not matched to a gene: 6. CDR3 in DNA: TGCAGCGTTGGCGGGGGATTCCCCAATGAGCAGTTCTTC. It specifies CSVGGGFPNEQFF.

The chain carries TRBV5-1 and TRBJ2-3; 8 bases are shared with TRBD2. V lost 4 bases and J lost 0; bases outside the gene matches: 7. CDR3 length: 16 amino acids. CDR1 is SGHRS, CDR2 YFSETQ, per germline. The CDR3 DNA follows: TGCGCCAGCAGCCGTGATAGCGGGACTAGCACAGATACGCAGTATTTT. Residues: CASSRDSGTSTDTQYF.

The chain links TRBV27 to TRBJ1-5; 9 bases line up with TRBD1. This CDR3 region has 13 residues. Germline V CDR1 and CDR2: MNHEY, SMNVEV (reference sequence). Trimming at V came to 6 bases and at J to 9 bases, leaving 6 bases not matched to a gene. The CDR3 bases are TGTGCCAGCAGCTGGACAGGGGAAGGGCCCCAGCATTTT. Its translation is CASSWTGEGPQHF.

This clonotype was seen more than once but under ten times. The gene calls are TRBV27 and TRBJ1-2; no reliable D call. Trimming cost V 2 bases and J 1 base, with 5 bases left between them. The CDR3 is 13 residues long. Per the germline V gene, CDR1 is MNHEY and CDR2 is SMNVEV (reference sequence). This CDR3 is CASSLSDNYGYTF. The CDR3 DNA is TGTGCCAGCAGTTTAAGCGATAACTATGGCTACACCTTC.